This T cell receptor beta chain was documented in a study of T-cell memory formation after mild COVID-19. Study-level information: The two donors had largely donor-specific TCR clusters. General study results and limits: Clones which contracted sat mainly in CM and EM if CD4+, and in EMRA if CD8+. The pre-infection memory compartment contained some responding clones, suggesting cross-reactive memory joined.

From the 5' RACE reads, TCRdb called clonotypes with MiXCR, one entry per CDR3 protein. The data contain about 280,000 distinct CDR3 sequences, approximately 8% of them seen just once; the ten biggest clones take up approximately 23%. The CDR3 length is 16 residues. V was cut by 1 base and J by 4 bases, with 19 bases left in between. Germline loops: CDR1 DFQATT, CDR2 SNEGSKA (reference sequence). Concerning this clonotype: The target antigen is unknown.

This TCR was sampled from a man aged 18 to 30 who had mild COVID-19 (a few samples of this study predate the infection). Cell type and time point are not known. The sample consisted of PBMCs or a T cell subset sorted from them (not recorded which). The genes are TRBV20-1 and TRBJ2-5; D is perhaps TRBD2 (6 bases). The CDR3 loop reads CSARAMGSGGGETQYF. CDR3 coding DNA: TGCAGTGCTAGAGCAATGGGCTCTGGGGGAGGAGAGACCCAGTACTTC.